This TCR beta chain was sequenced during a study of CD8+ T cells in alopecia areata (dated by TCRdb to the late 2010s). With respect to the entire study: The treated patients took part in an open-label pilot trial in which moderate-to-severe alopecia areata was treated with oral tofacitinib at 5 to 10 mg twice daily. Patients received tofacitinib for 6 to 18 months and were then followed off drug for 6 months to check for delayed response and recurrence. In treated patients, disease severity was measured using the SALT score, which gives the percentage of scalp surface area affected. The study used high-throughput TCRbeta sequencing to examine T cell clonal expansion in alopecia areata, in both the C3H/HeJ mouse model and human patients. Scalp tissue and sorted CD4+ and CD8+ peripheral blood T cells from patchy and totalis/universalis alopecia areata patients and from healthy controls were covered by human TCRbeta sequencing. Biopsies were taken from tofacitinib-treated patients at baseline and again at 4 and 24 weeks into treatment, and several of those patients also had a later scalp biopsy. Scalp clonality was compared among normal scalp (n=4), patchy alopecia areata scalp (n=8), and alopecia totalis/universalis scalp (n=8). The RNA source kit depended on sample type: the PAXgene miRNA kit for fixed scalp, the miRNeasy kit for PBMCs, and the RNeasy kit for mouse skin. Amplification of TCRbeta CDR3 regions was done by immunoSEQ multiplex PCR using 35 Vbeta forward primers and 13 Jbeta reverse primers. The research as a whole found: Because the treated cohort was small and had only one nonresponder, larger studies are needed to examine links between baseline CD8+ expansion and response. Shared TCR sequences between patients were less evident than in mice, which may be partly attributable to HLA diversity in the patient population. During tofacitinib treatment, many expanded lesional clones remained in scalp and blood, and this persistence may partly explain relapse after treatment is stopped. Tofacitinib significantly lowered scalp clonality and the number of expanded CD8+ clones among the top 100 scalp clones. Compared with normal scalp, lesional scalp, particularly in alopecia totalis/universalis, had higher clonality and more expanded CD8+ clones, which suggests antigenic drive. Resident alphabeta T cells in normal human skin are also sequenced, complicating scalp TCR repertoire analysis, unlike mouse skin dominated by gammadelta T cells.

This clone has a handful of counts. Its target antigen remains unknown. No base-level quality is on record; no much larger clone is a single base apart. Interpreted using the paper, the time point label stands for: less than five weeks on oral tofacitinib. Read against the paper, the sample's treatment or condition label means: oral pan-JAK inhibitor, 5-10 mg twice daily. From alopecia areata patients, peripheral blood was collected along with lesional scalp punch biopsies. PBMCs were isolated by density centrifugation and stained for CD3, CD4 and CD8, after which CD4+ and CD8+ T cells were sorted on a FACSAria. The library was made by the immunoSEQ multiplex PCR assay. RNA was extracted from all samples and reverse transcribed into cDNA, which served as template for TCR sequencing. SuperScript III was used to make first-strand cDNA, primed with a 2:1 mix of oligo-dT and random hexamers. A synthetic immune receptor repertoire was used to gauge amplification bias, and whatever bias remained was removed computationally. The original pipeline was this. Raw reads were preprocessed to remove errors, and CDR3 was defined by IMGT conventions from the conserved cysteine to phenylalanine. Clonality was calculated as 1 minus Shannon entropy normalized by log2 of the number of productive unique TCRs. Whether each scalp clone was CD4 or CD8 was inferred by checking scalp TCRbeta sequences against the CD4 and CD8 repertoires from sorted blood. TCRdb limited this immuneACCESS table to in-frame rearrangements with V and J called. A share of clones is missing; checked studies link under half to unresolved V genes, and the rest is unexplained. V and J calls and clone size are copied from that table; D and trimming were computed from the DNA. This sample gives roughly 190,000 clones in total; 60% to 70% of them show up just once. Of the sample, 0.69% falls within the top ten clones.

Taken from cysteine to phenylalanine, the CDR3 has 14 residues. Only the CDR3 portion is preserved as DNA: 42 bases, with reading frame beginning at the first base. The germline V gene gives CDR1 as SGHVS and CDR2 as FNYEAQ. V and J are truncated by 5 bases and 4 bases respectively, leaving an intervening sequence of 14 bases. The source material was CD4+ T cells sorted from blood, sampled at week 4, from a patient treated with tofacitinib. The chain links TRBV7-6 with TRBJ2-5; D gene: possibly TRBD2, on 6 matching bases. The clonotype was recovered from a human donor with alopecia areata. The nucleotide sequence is TGTGCCAGCAGCCTCGGGGGAAAGGGAGAGACCCAGTACTTC. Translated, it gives CASSLGGKGETQYF.